The clone carrying this T cell receptor (beta chain) is medium-sized (0.01 to 0.1%) in the sample. Its antigen is unidentified. Time point denoted: week 47, end of study. Each dose of the vaccine consisted of 300 ug of mutant IDH1 20-mer peptide, with topical imiquimod. Deletions cut 10 bases from V and 5 bases from J, with 16 bases between. Germline CDR1 reads SGDLS; CDR2 reads YYNGEE. This CDR3 has 14 amino acids. This specimen comes from a study of a mutant IDH1 vaccine in newly diagnosed glioma. Study conclusions and caveats: It was over 85% of patients that developed vaccine-induced immune responses.

The table came from immunoSEQ multiplex PCR; TCRdb's copy has only in-frame clones and leaves some out. The sample shows tens of thousands of clones, 65% of them seen only once. The source was peripheral blood mononuclear cells (PBMCs), collected from a glioma patient whose treatment included an IDH1 peptide vaccine. This TCR was sampled from a middle-aged man with glioma. Some clones in this sample may be carry-over from other donors' samples. The chain recombines TRBV9 with TRBJ1-6, with a weak D call TRBD1 (5 bases). The DNA of the CDR3 is TGTGCCTCCCAACCGGGACCAAATAATTCACCCCTCCACTTT. Translating gives CASQPGPNNSPLHF. The whole variable domain, filled in from reference TRBV9 and TRBJ1-6, reads DSGVTQTPKHLITATGQRVTLRCSPRSGDLSVYWYQQSLDQGLQFLIQYYNGEERAKGNILERFSAQQFPDLHSELNLSSLELGDSALYFCASQPGPNNSPLHFGNGTRLTVT.